This is a list of T cell receptor beta chains from one sample in a study of T cells in Graves' hyperthyroidism and ophthalmopathy. TCRdb ran MiXCR on the multiplex PCR reads and lists one entry per CDR3 protein. The sample records over 300,000 distinct CDR3 sequences, about 13% being singletons. The sequencing input was blood. The receptors were sampled from a woman in her forties with Graves' ophthalmopathy. The CDR3 runs from the conserved cysteine through the conserved F or W. The D gene is left open where the match is weak. Rows give clone size only sometimes, using once, few, many, or a class for an expanded clone.

cdr3_nt | cdr3_aa | j_call | clone_size | v_call | d_call
TGCAGTGCTAGAGAGTCCGTAAACGTTGAGAACACTGAAGCTTTCTTT | CSARESVNVENTEAFF | TRBJ1-1 | few | TRBV20-1 | NA
TGTGCCAGCAGCGTCGGACAGGGCCTCGATTCACCCCTCCGCTTT | CASSVGQGLDSPLRF | TRBJ1-6 | NA | TRBV27 | TRBD1
TGTGCCAGCAGCTACCGACAGGGCCAAGAGACCCAGTACTTC | CASSYRQGQETQYF | TRBJ2-5 | NA | TRBV3-1 | TRBD1
TGTGCCAGCAGCCGGGACGGGCCGGCCTCATTTGGTCAGCCCCAGCATTTT | CASSRDGPASFGQPQHF | TRBJ1-5 | many | TRBV7-2 | NA
TGTGCCAGCTCACCATTGGCCCGGGAGGATGAGCAGTTCTTC | CASSPLAREDEQFF | TRBJ2-1 | NA | TRBV18 | TRBD2
TGTGCCAGCAGTGGCTTGGGTTTTAATTCACCCCTCCACTTT | CASSGLGFNSPLHF | TRBJ1-6 | NA | TRBV2 | NA
TGTGCCATAAGAGAGACAGGTCGCTTCACTGAAGCTTTCTTT | CAIRETGRFTEAFF | TRBJ1-1 | few | TRBV7-9 | NA
TGCAGTGCTACCATTCCCAATGGGTGGTACGAGCAGTACTTC | CSATIPNGWYEQYF | TRBJ2-7 | few | TRBV20-1 | NA
TGTGCCAGCAGCCGACAGAGCACAGATACGCAGTATTTT | CASSRQSTDTQYF | TRBJ2-3 | few | TRBV5-5 | NA
TGCAGCGGTACCTACAATGAGCAGTTCTTC | CSGTYNEQFF | TRBJ2-1 | many | TRBV29-1 | NA
TGTGCCAGCAGTTCTGTTAGCAGGGGCACAGATACGCAGTATTTT | CASSSVSRGTDTQYF | TRBJ2-3 | few | TRBV6-1 | NA
TGTGCCAGTAGTGTCTATGGGGGGCCCAATGAGCAGTTCTTC | CASSVYGGPNEQFF | TRBJ2-1 | many | TRBV19 | NA
TGTGCCAGTAGTATACAGGGGCGTATACCCGGGGAGCTGTTTTTT | CASSIQGRIPGELFF | TRBJ2-2 | NA | TRBV19 | NA
TGCGCCAGCAGCCCCAACGGGGGATCCAGGGAGCTAGGGGAGCAGTACTTC | CASSPNGGSRELGEQYF | TRBJ2-7 | few | TRBV5-1 | NA
TGTGCCAGCAGTGAAGCGCGGGGTGGGGGGCGCGCAAGAGCTTTCTTT | CASSEARGGGRARAFF | TRBJ1-1 | many | TRBV2 | NA
TGTGCCAGCAGTGAGGACAGATCTTACGAGCAGTACTTC | CASSEDRSYEQYF | TRBJ2-7 | many | TRBV6-1 | NA
TGCAGTACAGTTAGTGACTGGACTAGATTGTCCCAGTACTTC | CSTVSDWTRLSQYF | TRBJ2-5 | few | TRBV20-1 | TRBD2
TGTGCCAGCAGTTTATTTAGCGGGGGGGCCGCAGATACGCAGTATTTT | CASSLFSGGAADTQYF | TRBJ2-3 | NA | TRBV28 | TRBD2
TGTGCCAGCAGCTACAATCCTGGGACACGGAACTATGGCTACACCTTC | CASSYNPGTRNYGYTF | TRBJ1-2 | NA | TRBV5-8 | NA
TGCAGCGTTGCATCGGGTGGGGGATCCGCCTATGGCTACACCTTC | CSVASGGGSAYGYTF | TRBJ1-2 | many | TRBV29-1 | NA
TGTGCCAGCAGCTCCCCTAGCGAGAGGGGATTTTGGACAGATACGCAGTATTTT | CASSSPSERGFWTDTQYF | TRBJ2-3 | NA | TRBV5-4 | NA
TGTGCCAGCAGTTTTAGGACCGAGGACGAAGCTTTCTTT | CASSFRTEDEAFF | TRBJ1-1 | many | TRBV28 | NA
TGTGCCAGCAGCCCCCTGGGACTAGCGGGGGGGGAGACCCAGTACTTC | CASSPLGLAGGETQYF | TRBJ2-5 | many | TRBV11-2 | TRBD2
TGTGCCTGGAGTATCCAGGGGCGAGAAGCTTTCTTT | CAWSIQGREAFF | TRBJ1-1 | many | TRBV30 | NA
TGTGCCAGTAGTATAGGAGGGAACACTGAAGCTTTCTTT | CASSIGGNTEAFF | TRBJ1-1 | many | TRBV19 | NA
TGTGCCAGTAGCACCAGGGGGCCGGCTCATGGCTACACCTTC | CASSTRGPAHGYTF | TRBJ1-2 | once | TRBV19 | TRBD1
TGTGCCAGCAGCTCGACAGGGTATGGCTATGGCTACACCTTC | CASSSTGYGYGYTF | TRBJ1-2 | many | TRBV7-2 | TRBD1
TGTGCCAGCAGCCGTGCGGACAGTTCGTTCGAGCAGTACTTC | CASSRADSSFEQYF | TRBJ2-7 | many | TRBV2 | NA
TGTGCCAGCAGCTTATGGGGACGAGGAGGGAATGAGCAGTTCTTC | CASSLWGRGGNEQFF | TRBJ2-1 | many | TRBV13 | NA
TGTGCCAGCAGACCACTAGGGGCTGACTACGAGCAGTACTTC | CASRPLGADYEQYF | TRBJ2-7 | many | TRBV28 | NA
TGTGCCAGCAGTTACTCGTTGGTCACCGGGGAGCCGTTTTTT | CASSYSLVTGEPFF | TRBJ2-2 | NA | TRBV6-5 | NA
TGTGCCAGTAGTACTTGGACAGAGCAGTCGGATAAAGGCTACACCTTC | CASSTWTEQSDKGYTF | TRBJ1-2 | many | TRBV19 | NA
TGTGCCAGTAGTAAGACAGCCTACAATGAGCAGTTCTTC | CASSKTAYNEQFF | TRBJ2-1 | NA | TRBV19 | NA
TGTGCCAGCAGCCTTTGGGGATATAATTCACCCCTCCACTTT | CASSLWGYNSPLHF | TRBJ1-6 | many | TRBV12-3/TRBV12-4 | NA
TGTGCCAGCAGTAAGACAGGGACGAACACTGAAGCTTTCTTT | CASSKTGTNTEAFF | TRBJ1-1 | many | TRBV6-1 | TRBD1
TGTGCCAGCAGCCTAGGCGGGCAGACTAATGAAAAACTGTTTTTT | CASSLGGQTNEKLFF | TRBJ1-4 | few | TRBV7-2 | NA
TGTGCCAGTAGTATAGGCGGGGGAGGCACAGATACGCAGTATTTT | CASSIGGGGTDTQYF | TRBJ2-3 | few | TRBV19 | TRBD2
TGTGCCAGCACCTTTCAAAGAGGTCAATCTGGCTACACCTTC | CASTFQRGQSGYTF | TRBJ1-2 | many | TRBV3-1 | NA
TGTGCCAGCAGTCCGATCGGGACAGTATACAGAGATACGCAGTATTTT | CASSPIGTVYRDTQYF | TRBJ2-3 | many | TRBV25-1 | TRBD1
TGTGCCAGCAGTTTGCAAGATGAGCAGTTCTTC | CASSLQDEQFF | TRBJ2-1 | many | TRBV12-3/TRBV12-4 | NA